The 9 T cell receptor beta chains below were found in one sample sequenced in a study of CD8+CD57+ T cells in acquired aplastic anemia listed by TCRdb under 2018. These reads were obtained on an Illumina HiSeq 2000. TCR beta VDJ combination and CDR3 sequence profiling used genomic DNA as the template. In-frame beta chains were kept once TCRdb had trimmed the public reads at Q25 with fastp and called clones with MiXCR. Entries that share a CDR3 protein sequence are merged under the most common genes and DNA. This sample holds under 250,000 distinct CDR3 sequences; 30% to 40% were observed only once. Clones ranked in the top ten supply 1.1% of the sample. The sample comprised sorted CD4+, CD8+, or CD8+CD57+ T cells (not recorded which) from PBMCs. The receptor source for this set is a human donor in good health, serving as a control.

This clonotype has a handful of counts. Here the CDR3 reads CAWSFHSNTEAFF. The CDR3 DNA reads TGTGCCTGGAGTTTCCATTCGAACACTGAAGCTTTCTTT. This rearrangement joins TRBV30 to TRBJ1-1; unclear D gene. Looked up from germline, CDR1 is GTSNPN and CDR2 is SVGIG (reference sequence). Trimming cost V 2 bases and J 1 base, with 8 bases left between them. CDR3 length: 13 residues. The full variable domain, with the rest looked up from reference TRBV30 and TRBJ1-1, is SQTIHQWPATLVQPVGSPLSLECTVEGTSNPNLYWYRQAAGRGLQLLFYSVGIGQISSEVPQNLSASRPQDRQFILSSKKLLLSDSGFYLCAWSFHSNTEAFFGQGTRLTVV.

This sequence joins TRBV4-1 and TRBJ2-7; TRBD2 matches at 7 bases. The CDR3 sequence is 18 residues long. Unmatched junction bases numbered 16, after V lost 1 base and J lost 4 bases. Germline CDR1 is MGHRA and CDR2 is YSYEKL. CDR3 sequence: CASSQGVIVPAGIYEQYF. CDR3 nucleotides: TGCGCCAGCAGCCAAGGGGTAATAGTACCAGCGGGAATTTACGAGCAGTACTTC.

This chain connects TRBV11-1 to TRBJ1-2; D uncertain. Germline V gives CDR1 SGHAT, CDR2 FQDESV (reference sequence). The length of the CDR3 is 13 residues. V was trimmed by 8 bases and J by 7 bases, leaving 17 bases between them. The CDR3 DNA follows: TGTGCCAGCTGGGATGGGATAGGCTGTGGCTACACCTTC. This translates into CASWDGIGCGYTF.

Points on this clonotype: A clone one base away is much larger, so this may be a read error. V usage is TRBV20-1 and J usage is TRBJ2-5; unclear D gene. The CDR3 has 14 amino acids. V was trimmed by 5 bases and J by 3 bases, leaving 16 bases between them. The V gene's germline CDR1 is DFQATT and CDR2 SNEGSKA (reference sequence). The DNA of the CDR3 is TGCAGTGCTGGCGGAATCGGATTAAAAGAGACCCAGTACTTC. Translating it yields CSAGGIGLKETQYF.

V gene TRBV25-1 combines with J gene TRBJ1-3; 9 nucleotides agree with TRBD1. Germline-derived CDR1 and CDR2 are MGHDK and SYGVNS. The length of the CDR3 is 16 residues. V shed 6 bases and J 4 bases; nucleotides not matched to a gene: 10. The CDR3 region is CASSLAGQGFGNTIYF. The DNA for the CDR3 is TGTGCCAGCAGCTTGGCCGGACAGGGGTTCGGAAACACCATATATTTT.

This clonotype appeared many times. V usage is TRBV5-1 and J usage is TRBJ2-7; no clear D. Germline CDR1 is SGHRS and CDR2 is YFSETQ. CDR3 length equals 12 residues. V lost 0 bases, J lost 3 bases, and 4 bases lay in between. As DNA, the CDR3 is TGCGCCAGCAGCTTGGGTTACTACGAGCAGTACTTC. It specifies CASSLGYYEQYF.

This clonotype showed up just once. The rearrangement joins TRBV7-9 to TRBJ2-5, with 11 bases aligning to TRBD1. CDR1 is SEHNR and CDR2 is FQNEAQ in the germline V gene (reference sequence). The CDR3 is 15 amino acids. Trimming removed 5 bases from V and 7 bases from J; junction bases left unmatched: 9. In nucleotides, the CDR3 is TGTGCCAGCAGCACCGGGACAGGGGGAAGGGGGACCCAGTACTTC. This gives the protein CASSTGTGGRGTQYF.

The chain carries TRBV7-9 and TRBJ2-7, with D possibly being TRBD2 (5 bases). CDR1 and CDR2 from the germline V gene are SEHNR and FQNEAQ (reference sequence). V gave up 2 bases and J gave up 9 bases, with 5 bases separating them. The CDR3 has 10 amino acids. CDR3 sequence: CASSLRGQYF. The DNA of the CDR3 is TGTGCCAGCAGCTTACGGGGGCAGTACTTC.

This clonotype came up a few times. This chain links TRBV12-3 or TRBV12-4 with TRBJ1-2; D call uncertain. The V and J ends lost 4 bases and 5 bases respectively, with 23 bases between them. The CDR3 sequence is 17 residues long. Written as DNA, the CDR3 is TGTGCCAGCAGTTCGGGTCTTCGATACCCTTTAGAATATGGCTACACCTTC. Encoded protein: CASSSGLRYPLEYGYTF.